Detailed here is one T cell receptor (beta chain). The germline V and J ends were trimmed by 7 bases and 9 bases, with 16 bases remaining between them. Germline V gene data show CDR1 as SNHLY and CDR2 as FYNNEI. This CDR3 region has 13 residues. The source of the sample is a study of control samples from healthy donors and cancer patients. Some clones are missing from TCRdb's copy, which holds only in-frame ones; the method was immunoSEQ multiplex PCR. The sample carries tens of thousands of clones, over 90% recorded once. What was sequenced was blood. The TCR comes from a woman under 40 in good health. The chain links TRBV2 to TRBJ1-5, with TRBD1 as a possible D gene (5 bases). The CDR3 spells CASTLDSTWPQHF. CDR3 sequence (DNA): TGTGCCAGCACCCTTGACAGTACCTGGCCCCAGCATTTT.